This TCR beta chain was obtained from a study of beta chain features in type 1 diabetes listed by TCRdb under 2018. General notes on the study: No differences in mean age, gender distribution, total cell number or subset yield were found between patients and healthy donors. A total of 107,917,701 sorted cells were examined across all samples, and the number of cells per subset was strongly correlated with RNA yield. The study compared the TCRB repertoires of sorted circulating CD4+ T cell subsets in recently diagnosed type 1 diabetes patients with those in matched healthy donors. Regulatory and stem cell-like memory subsets were isolated from only 8 patients and 8 healthy donors, whereas naive and central memory subsets came from all 30 or so donors. General study outcomes and caveats: The naive, central memory and regulatory TCRB repertoires appeared to resemble one another more closely among patients than among healthy donors. In all four CD4+ subsets, TCRB CDR3 length was moderately but significantly shorter in type 1 diabetes patients. Fewer insertions and more nucleotide deletions at VDJ recombination sites were observed in patients with type 1 diabetes, implying thymic rearrangement abnormalities. Because cDNA rather than genomic DNA was sequenced, highly expressing activated cells could have been over-represented, although no difference in activation and CD3 levels was found between groups. HLA sub-analyses involved small numbers of individuals, so any influence of HLA type on TCRB rearrangement remained unresolved. Shorter templates might be favored by PCR, yet because patient and control samples were amplified and corrected together, any such skew would affect both groups equally.

Including the terminal cysteine and phenylalanine, the CDR3 comprises 13 residues. Only CDR3 DNA is held: 39 bases, read in frame from base 1. V lost 2 bases and J lost 0 bases; the stretch between them is 4 bases long. CDR1 SGHTA and CDR2 FQGTGA are derived from the germline V gene. A single peripheral blood draw of about 116 mL on average was collected from each donor into heparinised tubes. Using a panel that included CD45RO, CCR7, CD25, CD127, CD95 and CD27, naive, central memory, regulatory and stem cell-like memory CD4+ T cells were sorted on a BD FACSAria II. All sorted populations exceeded 95% purity. PBMCs were isolated immediately by Lymphoprep density gradient centrifugation and stained directly without culture. Samples were stained and sorted in pairs, with one healthy donor and one patient per experiment, so that batch effects were minimized. The High Capacity cDNA Reverse Transcription Kit was used to reverse transcribe all of the isolated RNA, meaning that expressed TCRB transcripts were what got sequenced. Naive, central memory and regulatory T cell samples underwent deep immunoSEQ sequencing, averaging about 3.3 million total reads per sample. Sorted cells were lysed in RLT buffer and RNA was extracted with DNase-treated RNeasy Micro or Mini kits, depending on cell number. Each cell subset was processed separately to prevent cross-contamination, with patient and healthy donor samples processed together. The immunoSEQ multiplex PCR was used to amplify TCRB sequences from cDNA, yielding 87-bp fragments that span the CDR3 region. The amplicons were sequenced using the Illumina HiSeq platform. The paper's processing steps were these. PCR bias was corrected computationally using synthetic template baselines, and reads within Hamming distance 2 were collapsed, with unmergeable singletons discarded. Reads were aligned against IMGT so that V, D and J genes, CDR3 length and insertions or deletions at six rearrangement sites could be assigned. Within each subset, clonotype counts were normalized to sorted cell number, after which true diversity and Gini coefficients were computed with the tcR R package. The overlap coefficient, calculated on TCRB nucleotide sequences, was used to quantify repertoire sharing. Out-of-frame TCRB sequences from naive cells were analyzed as a proxy for the pre-selection repertoire. TCRdb obtained this table from immuneACCESS and retained in-frame rearrangements with V and J assigned. These tables miss some clones; where compared with another copy, unresolved V genes account for less than half of the shortfall, and the remainder is unexplained. V, J and clone size reflect that table, while D and trimming were determined from the DNA. For this sample there are about 620,000 clones; about 16% appear just once. Under 0.095% of the sample goes to the ten largest clones.

Notes on this clone: The clone's antigen remains unknown. The record has no base qualities; no much larger clone is one base away.

Sample: naive CD4+ T cells from blood. Sample cell subset or site, as interpreted from the label and publication: true naive CD4+ T cells. The chain uses TRBV7-3 and TRBJ1-2; the D gene cannot be resolved reliably. This clonotype was obtained from a young man in good health. CDR3 protein: CASSLVPNYGYTF. The nucleotide sequence is given as TGTGCCAGCAGCTTAGTCCCTAACTATGGCTACACCTTC.